Below, one T cell receptor beta chain is given with its context. The CDR3 totals 15 residues. From germline, CDR1 is MNHEY and CDR2 SVGEGT. Trimming cost V 6 bases and J 2 bases, with 17 bases left between them. The data were taken from a study of blood T cell repertoires in COVID-19. Study as a whole: Nucleic acid was either cDNA or gDNA, and it came from T cells, B-cell-depleted T cells, or PBMCs.

In the original workflow: Estimation of nucleated cell counts relied on the amplification of reference gene primers. The method was immunoSEQ multiplex PCR; TCRdb's version includes in-frame clones alone and lacks a portion of them. That table is the source of V, J and clone size, and D and trimming were worked out from the DNA. The table includes around 200,000 clones, around 84% detected once. The chain carries TRBV6-2 or TRBV6-3 and TRBJ2-7, with D maybe TRBD2 (7 bases). The material sequenced was peripheral blood. The TCR comes from an elderly woman with active or convalescent COVID-19. The CDR3 region has the DNA TGTGCCAGCAGCCCCGGACAGCGGGGTACCTACGAGCAGTACTTC. Translated, it gives CASSPGQRGTYEQYF.